This T cell receptor (beta chain) appears in the sequencing data of a study of OX40 agonist ivuxolimab in advanced cancers. The wider study: Every 2 weeks, patients received ivuxolimab intravenously, dosed at 0.01 to 10 mg/kg. Partial responses, seen in three patients, involved one hepatocellular carcinoma and two cutaneous melanomas.

Researchers took blood at baseline, on cycle 4 day 1, and on cycle 7 day 1. Study-level findings and limits: Expansion of clones was among the lowest in partial responders at 0.1-3.0 mg/kg.

Of note for this clone: What it binds is unknown.

TCRdb's copy holds only in-frame clones and misses some; the assay was immunoSEQ multiplex PCR. The sample contains approximately 90,000 clones, roughly nine tenths of which appear only once. Sample: CD4+ or CD8+ T cells sorted from blood, taken in a trial of the OX40 agonist ivuxolimab. The TCR was taken from an adult with an advanced solid tumor such as melanoma, head and neck, liver or kidney cancer.

CDR3: CASSGTVPNQPQHF. The CDR3 DNA is TGTGCCAGCAGCGGGACAGTACCCAATCAGCCCCAGCATTTT. The chain recombines TRBV2 with TRBJ1-5, with 7 bases lining up with TRBD1. The trim removed 6 bases at V and 3 bases at J, leaving 5 bases unmatched. CDR1 and CDR2 from the germline V gene are SNHLY and FYNNEI. The CDR3 has 14 residues.